The 32 T cell receptor beta chains reported below all come from one sample, sequenced in a study of T cell responses to AZD1222 COVID-19 vaccine. TCRdb's table, derived via immunoSEQ multiplex PCR, lists solely in-frame clones and lacks some. The sample shows roughly 110,000 clones, roughly 85% of them seen only once. This specimen consisted of peripheral blood, obtained 28 days after the second AZD1222 dose. These TCRs come from an adult who received the AZD1222 COVID-19 vaccine.

The V gene is TRBV6-5, the J gene TRBJ1-1, with D possibly TRBD1 on 5 matching bases. V lost 0 bases, J lost 6 bases, and 8 bases lay in between. The CDR3 has 13 residues. The germline CDR1 and CDR2 sequences are MNHEY and SVGAGI. CDR3: CASSYSKGSEAFF. The CDR3 DNA reads as TGTGCCAGCAGTTACTCGAAGGGGTCTGAAGCTTTCTTT.

This sequence joins TRBV7-2 and TRBJ1-5, with D tentatively TRBD1 (5 bases). From germline, CDR1 is SGHTA and CDR2 FQGNSA. The CDR3 contains 15 residues. V was cut by 2 bases and J by 1 base, with 9 bases left in between. The CDR3 loop reads CASSLMGGSNQPQHF. For the CDR3, the DNA is TGTGCCAGCAGCTTAATGGGGGGAAGCAATCAGCCCCAGCATTTT.

V usage is TRBV6-5 and J usage is TRBJ2-1; 9 positions agree with TRBD2. J was trimmed by 1 base and V by 7 bases; bases with no gene match: 5. This CDR3 is built from 15 residues. Germline V gene data show CDR1 as MNHEY and CDR2 as SVGAGI. The CDR3 bases are TGTGCCAGCAAAATAGCGGGGGAGTCCTACAATGAGCAGTTCTTC. Residues: CASKIAGESYNEQFF.

The chain combines TRBV5-4 with TRBJ1-5, with 7 nucleotides matching TRBD1. The CDR3 has 15 amino acids. CDR1 is SGHNT and CDR2 is YYREEE in the germline V gene (reference sequence). V lost 5 bases and J lost 6; bases outside the gene matches: 11. The CDR3 here is CASSSDRDYGQPQHF. The CDR3 coding sequence is TGTGCCAGCAGTTCTGACAGGGACTATGGTCAGCCCCAGCATTTT.

The J gene is TRBJ1-3, the V gene TRBV9, with TRBD1 identical over 10 bases. V was clipped by 3 bases and J by 4 bases; unmatched bases: 13. The CDR3 has 18 residues. Germline assignment: CDR1 SGDLS and CDR2 YYNGEE. The CDR3 region is CASSEVSGQGLNGNTIYF. In DNA, the CDR3 is TGTGCCAGCAGCGAGGTGTCGGGACAGGGGCTCAACGGAAACACCATATATTTT.

The rearrangement links TRBV10-3 to TRBJ1-2; possible D gene TRBD1, 5 bases. V lost 8 bases, J lost 8 bases, and 12 bases lay in between. The CDR3 consists of 11 residues. Germline V gene data show CDR1 as ENHRY and CDR2 as SYGVKD. CDR3 residues: CAIEGTGGYTF. Here the CDR3 DNA reads TGTGCCATCGAAGGGACCGGCGGCTACACCTTC.

The V gene is TRBV7-9, the J gene TRBJ1-1, with a weak D call TRBD1 (5 bases). The germline gives CDR1 SEHNR, CDR2 FQNEAQ (reference sequence). The CDR3 extends over 14 amino acids. V lost 5 bases and J lost 2, with 12 bases in between. CDR3 residues: CASSQQAINTEAFF. In nucleotides, the CDR3 is TGTGCCAGCAGCCAACAGGCGATTAACACTGAAGCTTTCTTT. Together with reference TRBV7-9 and TRBJ1-1, the CDR3 gives the full variable domain: DTGVSQNPRHKITKRGQNVTFRCDPISEHNRLYWYRQTLGQGPEFLTYFQNEAQLEKSRLLSDRFSAERPKGSFSTLEIQRTEQGDSAMYLCASSQQAINTEAFFGQGTRLTVV.

The CDR3 loop is CASRLDSSQMNTEAFF. The CDR3, as DNA: TGTGCCAGCAGACTTGACAGTAGCCAGATGAACACTGAAGCTTTCTTT. The chain carries TRBV7-2 and TRBJ1-1, with a possible D match to TRBD1 (5 bases). The CDR3 covers 16 residues. The V end lost 6 bases, the J end lost 0 bases, and 17 bases lay between the germline ends. Germline values: CDR1 SGHTA, CDR2 FQGNSA. Looking up the rest from reference TRBV7-2 and TRBJ1-1 gives the full variable domain: GAGVSQSPSNKVTEKGKDVELRCDPISGHTALYWYRQSLGQGLEFLIYFQGNSAPDKSGLPSDRFSAERTGGSVSTLTIQRTQQEDSAVYLCASRLDSSQMNTEAFFGQGTRLTVV.

V and J are TRBV7-2 and TRBJ1-2; D is possibly TRBD1 (5 bases). CDR1 is SGHTA and CDR2 is FQGNSA in the germline V gene. The CDR3 length is 15 residues. Trimming stripped 1 base from V and 10 bases from J, with 19 bases between. This CDR3 reads CASSLENSAPGVYTF. CDR3 DNA sequence: TGTGCCAGCAGCTTAGAAAATTCGGCTCCGGGGGTCTACACCTTC.

The J gene is TRBJ2-1, the V gene TRBV4-3; 10 bases match TRBD2. The J segment lost 4 bases and the V segment lost 0 bases, leaving 6 bases of the junction unmatched. This CDR3 has 17 amino acids. The V gene's germline CDR1 is LGHNA and CDR2 YSLEER. The CDR3 sequence: CASSQDWTSGLYNEQFF. As DNA, the CDR3 is TGCGCCAGCAGCCAAGATTGGACTAGCGGATTATACAATGAGCAGTTCTTC.

In this sample, this clone turned up once. V gene TRBV4-2 combines with J gene TRBJ1-1, with a possible D match to TRBD1 (5 bases). V was pared by 0 bases and J by 1 base, with 9 bases between. This CDR3 is 15 amino acids long. CDR1 is LGHNA, CDR2 YNFKEQ, per germline. Here the CDR3 reads CASSQEPTGNTEAFF. CDR3 DNA: TGTGCCAGCAGCCAAGAACCCACAGGGAACACTGAAGCTTTCTTT.

V usage is TRBV6-5 and J usage is TRBJ2-1; D uncertain. Trimming left V 6 bases short and J 5 bases short, with 17 bases between. CDR1 MNHEY and CDR2 SVGAGI come from the germline V gene. The CDR3 length is 15 residues. CDR3 sequence: CASRKRTNGDNEQFF. In DNA form, the CDR3 reads TGTGCCAGCAGGAAGAGGACGAATGGGGACAATGAGCAGTTCTTC.

This sequence joins TRBV19 and TRBJ2-7; D may be TRBD2 (6 bases). Per the germline V gene, CDR1 is LNHDA and CDR2 is SQIVND (reference sequence). The CDR3 length is 12 residues. The ends were cut back, 6 bases at V and 12 bases at J, with 18 bases in the middle. Written as DNA, the CDR3 is TGTGCCAGTAGAGAGAGGGGAGGACGTTGGTACTTC. Translated, it gives CASRERGGRWYF.

The rearrangement links TRBV19 to TRBJ2-2, with TRBD1 matching over 9 bases. Germline assignment: CDR1 LNHDA and CDR2 SQIVND (reference sequence). The CDR3 runs to 15 residues. The J segment lost 2 bases and the V segment lost 6 bases, leaving 4 bases of the junction unmatched. CDR3 bases: TGTGCCAGTAGGGCGGGACAGGGTAACACCGGGGAGCTGTTTTTT. Its translation is CASRAGQGNTGELFF.

The rearrangement uses TRBV29-1 and TRBJ2-7, with D perhaps TRBD1 or TRBD2 (5 bases each). V was pared by 7 bases and J by 2 bases, with 15 bases between. CDR1 SQVTM and CDR2 ANQGSEA come from the germline V gene. The CDR3 is 13 amino acids. This CDR3 is CSAETGTTYEQYF. CDR3 DNA: TGCAGCGCCGAAACCGGGACGACCTACGAGCAGTACTTC.

The chain is built from TRBV6-5 and TRBJ1-6; 11 positions match TRBD1. The CDR3 totals 14 residues. Germline lookup yields CDR1 MNHEY and CDR2 SVGAGI. J lost 9 bases, V lost 6 bases, and 4 bases had no gene match. The CDR3 here is CASSPGQGGSPLHF. CDR3 nucleotide sequence: TGTGCCAGCAGCCCGGGACAGGGGGGTTCACCCCTCCACTTT.

The V call is TRBV6-5, the J call TRBJ2-3, with D maybe TRBD1 (6 bases). Germline CDR1 MNHEY, CDR2 SVGAGI. V gave up 6 bases and J gave up 6 bases, with 16 bases separating them. CDR3 length equals 14 residues. This chain's CDR3 is CASSLSSRGDTQYF. The CDR3 region has the DNA TGTGCCAGCAGCCTCTCCTCAAGGGGGGATACGCAGTATTTT.

J is TRBJ1-2 and V is TRBV27, with TRBD1 matching over 9 bases. The CDR3 is 14 amino acids. V shed 1 base, J shed 9 bases, and the junction held 6 bases outside the gene matches. Per the germline V gene, CDR1 is MNHEY and CDR2 is SMNVEV (reference sequence). The DNA for the CDR3 is TGTGCCAGCAGTTTATACGGACAGGGGCGCAGCTACACCTTC. This translates into CASSLYGQGRSYTF.

This chain links TRBV19 with TRBJ1-2; TRBD1 aligns across 9 bases. Trimming took 5 bases from V and 7 from J; bases not matched to a gene: 5. CDR3 length equals 13 residues. Germline V CDR1 and CDR2: LNHDA, SQIVND (reference sequence). The DNA for the CDR3 is TGTGCCAGTAGTTGGGACAGGGTAGCTGGCTACACCTTC. It is translated as CASSWDRVAGYTF.

This chain connects TRBV4-3 to TRBJ2-3; 8 bases agree with TRBD1. The germline V gene has CDR1 LGHNA and CDR2 YSLEER. The V and J ends lost 0 bases and 4 bases, in that order; junction bases with no gene match: 3. CDR3 length: 15 amino acids. CDR3 nucleotides: TGCGCCAGCAGCCAAGAAAGGACAGGGCCAGATACGCAGTATTTT. Its protein product is CASSQERTGPDTQYF.

The genes are TRBV4-1 and TRBJ2-7; D ambiguous. Deletions cut 0 bases from V and 6 bases from J, with 9 bases between. The CDR3 length is 13 residues. In germline, CDR1 is MGHRA, CDR2 YSYEKL. In DNA, the CDR3 is TGCGCCAGCAGCCAAGATTTGGCAGCCGAGCAGTACTTC. Its protein product is CASSQDLAAEQYF.

The rearrangement uses TRBV28 and TRBJ1-2, with D possibly matching TRBD1 (5 bases). Germline CDR1 MDHEN, CDR2 SYDVKM. V was clipped by 3 bases and J by 4 bases, with 9 bases between them. This CDR3 spans 13 amino acids. CDR3 DNA sequence: TGTGCCAGCAGTTTTACAGGCGTCTATGGCTACACCTTC. Translating gives CASSFTGVYGYTF.

V and J are TRBV9 and TRBJ2-7; D could derive from TRBD1 or TRBD2 (5 bases each). Between the trimmed V and J ends, which lost 0 bases and 5 bases, there was a span of 12 bases. The germline CDR1 and CDR2 sequences are SGDLS and YYNGEE. The CDR3 extends over 14 amino acids. CDR3 sequence (DNA): TGTGCCAGCAGCGTAGCTGGGGGTCAGAACGAGCAGTACTTC. It specifies CASSVAGGQNEQYF.

V usage is TRBV7-9 and J usage is TRBJ1-3, with 7 bases identical to TRBD1. J gave up 2 bases and V 4 bases, and 8 bases lay outside the gene matches. Germline V gene sequence: CDR1 SEHNR, CDR2 FQNEAQ (reference sequence). There are 16 residues in the CDR3. The CDR3 loop reads CASSYDRDVTGNTIYF. CDR3 DNA: TGTGCCAGCAGCTACGACAGGGACGTAACTGGAAACACCATATATTTT.

This chain links TRBV24-1 with TRBJ2-2; D possibly corresponds to TRBD2 (6 bases). Germline CDR1 and CDR2: KGHDR and SFDVKD. This CDR3 is built from 16 residues. V was trimmed by 1 base and J by 7 bases, leaving 15 bases between them. In DNA, the CDR3 is TGTGCCACCAGTGATTTAGGAGGGGTGGTTGGCGGGGAGCTGTTTTTT. This encodes CATSDLGGVVGGELFF.

This clone was seen a few times. The chain recombines TRBV7-9 with TRBJ2-1, with D possibly matching TRBD1 (5 bases). Germline V gene lookup returns CDR1 SEHNR and CDR2 FQNEAQ (reference sequence). The CDR3 spans 14 residues. V lost 6 bases, J lost 9 bases, and 18 bases lay in between. CDR3 bases: TGTGCCAGCAGTTACGACAGTAGTATGGTTGAGCAGTTCTTC. The encoded protein is CASSYDSSMVEQFF. The variable domain in full, with the rest retrieved from reference TRBV7-9 and TRBJ2-1, is DTGVSQNPRHKITKRGQNVTFRCDPISEHNRLYWYRQTLGQGPEFLTYFQNEAQLEKSRLLSDRFSAERPKGSFSTLEIQRTEQGDSAMYLCASSYDSSMVEQFFGPGTRLTVL.

V is TRBV6-1 and J is TRBJ1-1; no definite D call. The CDR3 covers 16 residues. Trimming pared 2 bases from V and 0 bases from J, leaving 13 bases between. Germline CDR1 reads MNHNS; CDR2 reads SASEGT. CDR3 region: CASSEFPLLVNTEAFF. CDR3 sequence (DNA): TGTGCCAGCAGTGAATTTCCCCTCTTAGTGAACACTGAAGCTTTCTTT.

The chain recombines TRBV4-1 with TRBJ1-4, with TRBD1 matching over 8 bases. This CDR3 region has 15 residues. J lost 2 bases, V lost 10 bases, and 9 bases had no gene match. Germline lookup yields CDR1 MGHRA and CDR2 YSYEKL. In DNA form, the CDR3 reads TGCGCCACCAGACAGGGGATTCAGACTAATGAAAAACTGTTTTTT. This sequence encodes CATRQGIQTNEKLFF.

The rearrangement joins TRBV5-1 to TRBJ1-4, with D unresolved. V lost 1 base, J lost 0 bases, and 7 bases lay in between. This CDR3 spans 15 amino acids. The V gene's germline CDR1 is SGHRS and CDR2 YFSETQ. The CDR3 sequence is CASSLWGSTNEKLFF. As DNA, the CDR3 is TGCGCCAGCAGCTTGTGGGGTTCAACTAATGAAAAACTGTTTTTT.

This clone appeared a few times. The rearrangement uses TRBV19 and TRBJ1-4; D perhaps matches TRBD1 (6 bases). The CDR3 is 16 residues long. The V end was cut by 6 bases, the J end by 0 bases, with 14 bases between. The germline V gene has CDR1 LNHDA and CDR2 SQIVND (reference sequence). The DNA of the CDR3 is TGTGCCAGTAGCCTACAGGGAGGCGCAACTAATGAAAAACTGTTTTTT. Translating gives CASSLQGGATNEKLFF. The whole variable domain, filled in from reference TRBV19 and TRBJ1-4, reads DGGITQSPKYLFRKEGQNVTLSCEQNLNHDAMYWYRQDPGQGLRLIYYSQIVNDFQKGDIAEGYSVSREKKESFPLTVTSAQKNPTAFYLCASSLQGGATNEKLFFGSGTQLSVL.

This chain joins TRBV4-1 and TRBJ1-4; D remains ambiguous. The V gene lost 1 base and the J gene lost 8 bases, with 11 bases spanning the gap. Looked up from germline, CDR1 is MGHRA and CDR2 is YSYEKL. The CDR3 loop spans 14 amino acids. CDR3 protein: CASSQGLEKEKLFF. In DNA form, the CDR3 reads TGCGCCAGCAGCCAAGGACTTGAGAAAGAAAAACTGTTTTTT.

The gene calls are TRBV6-6 and TRBJ1-5; the D is unclear. V lost 2 bases, J lost 6 bases, and 14 bases lay in between. CDR3 length: 15 residues. Germline CDR1 is MNHNY and CDR2 is SVGAGI (reference sequence). This CDR3 reads CASSYGQRGIQPQHF. In DNA, the CDR3 is TGTGCCAGCAGTTACGGCCAACGAGGGATTCAGCCCCAGCATTTT.